The 18 T cell receptor beta chains below were found in one sample sequenced in a study of PD-1 blockade in classical Hodgkin lymphoma. Time point meaning: cycle 4 day 1 (C4D1), after five to seven weeks of nivolumab. Autologous stem cell transplantation was followed by relapse in every patient, and brentuximab vedotin exposure varied. Magnetic negative selection was used to purify CD4+ T cells from thawed PBMCs. TCRdb's table, derived via immunoSEQ multiplex PCR, lists solely in-frame clones and lacks some. Of 30,000 to 40,000 clones in the sample, 92% were seen once. The sequencing here drew on CD4+ T cells from blood, taken before the fourth cycle of nivolumab. The receptors were gathered from a human donor with classical Hodgkin lymphoma.

The chain combines TRBV9 with TRBJ2-3; 8 positions match TRBD2. The germline V gene encodes CDR1 SGDLS and CDR2 YYNGEE. J lost 4 bases, V lost 0 bases, and 16 bases had no gene match. The CDR3 length is 19 residues. CDR3 amino acids: CASSVVPSGRALPADTQYF. CDR3 DNA sequence: TGTGCCAGCAGCGTAGTCCCCTCCGGGAGGGCTCTCCCGGCAGATACGCAGTATTTT.

The chain employs TRBV30 and TRBJ2-7, with 13 positions matching TRBD2. From germline, CDR1 is GTSNPN and CDR2 SVGIG (reference sequence). V was clipped by 5 bases and J by 2 bases; unmatched bases: 15. This CDR3 is 18 amino acids long. The CDR3: CAWSEGTSGVLRPYEQYF. CDR3 bases: TGTGCCTGGTCGGAAGGGACTAGCGGGGTCCTACGACCCTACGAGCAGTACTTC.

The J gene is TRBJ2-7, the V gene TRBV7-9; D remains unclear. This CDR3 spans 11 amino acids. In germline, CDR1 is SEHNR, CDR2 FQNEAQ (reference sequence). V dropped 3 bases and J dropped 9 bases, with 9 bases sitting between them. CDR3 residues: CASSFRTGQYF. The CDR3 DNA reads as TGTGCCAGCAGCTTCAGAACCGGGCAGTACTTC.

V is TRBV7-9 and J is TRBJ2-2; the D is unclear. CDR3 length: 17 residues. V was cut by 3 bases and J by 4 bases, with 18 bases left in between. Germline values: CDR1 SEHNR, CDR2 FQNEAQ (reference sequence). This CDR3 is CASSFPQTRPPTGELFF. The CDR3 region has the DNA TGTGCCAGCAGCTTCCCGCAAACGAGACCCCCCACCGGGGAGCTGTTTTTT.

The chain carries TRBV9 and TRBJ2-5, with D possibly being TRBD1 or TRBD2 (7 bases each). The V and J ends lost 1 base and 5 bases respectively, with 21 bases between them. Germline lookup yields CDR1 SGDLS and CDR2 YYNGEE. CDR3 length equals 17 residues. CDR3 in amino acids: CASSVSPPGGAGETQYF. Here the CDR3 DNA reads TGTGCCAGCAGCGTAAGCCCCCCAGGGGGGGCGGGGGAGACCCAGTACTTC.

V is TRBV19 and J is TRBJ2-3, with TRBD2 matching 14 bases. The CDR3 length is 17 residues. V was pared by 6 bases and J by 5 bases, with 10 bases of the junction left unmatched. The germline V gene encodes CDR1 LNHDA and CDR2 SQIVND (reference sequence). CDR3 sequence (DNA): TGTGCCAGTAGCCCGGGACTAGCGGGAGTCTTTGGAGATACGCAGTATTTT. Protein sequence: CASSPGLAGVFGDTQYF.

The chain is built from TRBV4-1 and TRBJ1-1; D call uncertain. V was pared by 0 bases and J by 4 bases, with 9 bases between. Germline V gene lookup returns CDR1 MGHRA and CDR2 YSYEKL. The CDR3 has 14 residues. Here the CDR3 reads CASSQELLGTEAFF. CDR3 bases: TGCGCCAGCAGCCAAGAACTCTTGGGCACTGAAGCTTTCTTT.

CDR3 protein: CASSPARGLAGEVEQYF. In nucleotides, the CDR3 is TGCGCCAGCAGCCCAGCTCGAGGACTAGCGGGAGAGGTCGAGCAGTACTTC. This sequence joins TRBV4-1 and TRBJ2-7, with 13 bases that match TRBD2. Trimming took 4 bases from V and 6 from J; bases not matched to a gene: 12. CDR3 length equals 17 residues. In germline, CDR1 is MGHRA, CDR2 YSYEKL.

This chain uses TRBV9 with TRBJ2-2; 15 positions match TRBD2. The CDR3 totals 19 residues. Germline V gene lookup returns CDR1 SGDLS and CDR2 YYNGEE. V was pared by 4 bases and J by 4 bases, with 11 bases of the junction left unmatched. The CDR3 here is CASSPYSGLAGGGTGELFF. The CDR3, as DNA: TGTGCCAGCAGCCCATACTCGGGACTAGCGGGAGGAGGCACCGGGGAGCTGTTTTTT.

V usage is TRBV4-2 and J usage is TRBJ2-7; D possibly corresponds to TRBD1 (6 bases). Trimming cost V 3 bases and J 6 bases, with 9 bases left between them. Looked up from germline, CDR1 is LGHNA and CDR2 is YNFKEQ. The CDR3 is made up of 12 amino acids. CDR3 sequence: CASSQPTGEQYF. The CDR3 bases are TGTGCCAGCAGCCAGCCGACAGGCGAGCAGTACTTC.

The V and J genes are TRBV2 and TRBJ2-3; TRBD2 aligns across 14 bases. The germline V gene encodes CDR1 SNHLY and CDR2 FYNNEI. After removal of 6 bases from V and 6 bases from J, the junction contained 8 bases not matched to a gene. CDR3 length equals 16 residues. CDR3: CASSQGLAGVSDTQYF. CDR3 in DNA: TGTGCCAGCAGCCAGGGACTAGCGGGAGTATCTGATACGCAGTATTTT.

The J gene is TRBJ1-1, the V gene TRBV18; D is undetermined. Per germline, CDR1 KGHSH and CDR2 LQKENI. Trimming left V 2 bases short and J 10 bases short, with 14 bases between. This CDR3 has 13 amino acids. CDR3 loop: CASSPGGRLGAFF. The CDR3 DNA sequence: TGTGCCAGCTCACCAGGAGGGCGATTGGGAGCTTTCTTT.

The chain links TRBV5-1 to TRBJ1-1, with a possible D match to TRBD1 (5 bases). Germline V gene sequence: CDR1 SGHRS, CDR2 YFSETQ. The CDR3 runs to 15 residues. V lost 4 bases, J lost 2 bases, and 15 bases lay in between. The CDR3 nucleotides read TGCGCCAGCAGCCCTCGGGGCGGACCAAACACTGAAGCTTTCTTT. Translating gives CASSPRGGPNTEAFF.

CDR3 nucleotides: TGTGCCAGCAGTTACCGTGGTAGCGGGAATCACGAGCAGTACTTC. It specifies CASSYRGSGNHEQYF. The chain joins TRBV27 to TRBJ2-7, with 8 positions matching TRBD2. There are 15 residues in the CDR3. Trimming at V came to 4 bases and at J to 5 bases, leaving 10 bases not matched to a gene. Germline assignment: CDR1 MNHEY and CDR2 SMNVEV (reference sequence).

This chain joins TRBV19 and TRBJ1-1; no reliable D call. V lost 8 bases and J lost 4, with 8 bases in between. The CDR3 is 11 amino acids. CDR1 is LNHDA and CDR2 is SQIVND in the germline V gene (reference sequence). CDR3 region: CASGRVTEAFF. The CDR3 region has the DNA TGTGCCAGTGGGCGAGTCACTGAAGCTTTCTTT.

This clone was seen more than once but under ten times. The rearrangement joins TRBV30 to TRBJ1-2; TRBD1 aligns across 9 bases. CDR3 length equals 13 residues. J lost 7 bases, V lost 2 bases, and 5 bases had no gene match. Germline CDR1 and CDR2: GTSNPN and SVGIG (reference sequence). CDR3: CAWSTGQGVGYTF. CDR3 DNA sequence: TGTGCCTGGAGTACGGGACAGGGAGTTGGCTACACCTTC.

The chain employs TRBV10-2 and TRBJ2-7; maybe TRBD2 (5 bases). Looked up from germline, CDR1 is WSHSY and CDR2 is SAAADI. With 4 bases removed from V and 7 bases from J, the gap between germline ends came to 14 bases. The CDR3 runs 13 residues. CDR3 sequence: CASSVTSGWEQYF. The CDR3 coding sequence is TGCGCCAGCAGTGTAACTAGTGGGTGGGAGCAGTACTTC.

The chain carries TRBV27 and TRBJ2-1; D assignment may be TRBD1 or TRBD2 (5 bases each). Germline lookup yields CDR1 MNHEY and CDR2 SMNVEV (reference sequence). This CDR3 region has 17 residues. V lost 5 bases, J lost 1 base, and 18 bases lay in between. The CDR3: CASSTTMGRRSYNEQFF. The CDR3 nucleotides are TGTGCCAGCAGTACTACTATGGGGCGGAGGTCCTACAATGAGCAGTTCTTC.